This is a list of T cell receptor beta chains from one sample in a study of T-cell memory formation after mild COVID-19. One entry per CDR3 protein results from TCRdb running MiXCR on the 5' RACE reads. This repertoire shows about 280,000 distinct CDR3 sequences, under 8.5% found once; its top ten account for 20% to 25%. The sequenced material came from PBMCs or a T cell subset sorted from them (not recorded which). These receptors all come from a young man who had mild COVID-19 (a few samples of this study predate the infection). Cell type and time point are not known. Each CDR3 is given with its conserved first and last residue.

TRBJ2-5	TRBV6-2/TRBV6-3	CASSSTGAKETQYF
TRBJ2-3	TRBV7-9	CASSSTYLAGVITDTQYF
TRBJ2-3	TRBV12-3/TRBV12-4	CASTNPERGTDTQYF
TRBJ1-1	TRBV4-3	CASSQASYMNTEAFF
TRBJ1-1	TRBV27	CASSLSRDRVFF
TRBJ1-1	TRBV18	CASSPEQESFRAFF
TRBJ2-3	TRBV9	CASSVGASGSTDTQYF
TRBJ1-5	TRBV12-3/TRBV12-4	CASSLGDANQPQHF
TRBJ2-3	TRBV5-5	CASSLEPGTIYTDTQYF
TRBJ1-1	TRBV6-5	CASSFQSGDTEAFF
TRBJ1-1	TRBV5-1	CASSSLPSRGTEAFF
TRBJ1-2	TRBV5-1	CASSLDDRNYGYTF
TRBJ2-5	TRBV12-3/TRBV12-4	CASSPDRSQETQYF
TRBJ1-2	TRBV27	CASRPEFGYGYTF
TRBJ1-1	TRBV2	CASSPGYVNTEAFF
TRBJ2-6	TRBV11-2	CASSQGTGLSGANVLTF